Shown below are 28 T cell receptor beta chains from a single sample sequenced in a study of human T cells and chemical hapten exposure. Via MiXCR, TCRdb re-called the RACE reads, giving one row per CDR3 protein. The sample consists of roughly 190,000 distinct CDR3 sequences, 20% to 25% of them appearing once. Indicated time point: patch test 1, 2 weeks after DPC sensitization. Treatment here: therapeutic diphenylcyclopropenone sensitization with weekly scalp DPC. Source: whole blood, taken in connection with sensitization to the hapten diphenylcyclopropenone (DPC). The receptors were sampled from a woman aged 45-60 years with alopecia areata. Some clones in this sample may be carry-over from other donors' samples.

This clonotype appeared a few times. The chain is built from TRBV7-3 and TRBJ2-5; tentative D call: TRBD2 (5 bases). Germline loops: CDR1 SGHTA, CDR2 FQGTGA. V gave up 3 bases and J gave up 1 base, with 6 bases separating them. The CDR3 has 13 amino acids. The chain's CDR3 is CASSLGVQETQYF. DNA of the CDR3: TGTGCCAGCAGCTTGGGAGTCCAAGAGACCCAGTACTTC.

The CDR3 is CASSGLQNTEAFF. CDR3 DNA: TGTGCCAGCAGTGGACTCCAGAACACTGAAGCTTTCTTT. The chain uses TRBV2 and TRBJ1-1; D is ambiguous. The V gene's germline CDR1 is SNHLY and CDR2 FYNNEI. This CDR3 spans 13 amino acids. V was cut by 4 bases and J by 1 base, with 7 bases left in between.

This clonotype was seen more than once but under ten times. The chain has TRBV15 and TRBJ2-1; tentatively, D is TRBD1 or TRBD2 (5 bases each). The CDR3 runs to 17 residues. The V gene lost 0 bases and the J gene lost 0 bases, with 12 bases spanning the gap. The V gene's germline CDR1 is LNHNV and CDR2 YYDKDF (reference sequence). As DNA, the CDR3 is TGTGCCACCAGCAGAGAGGGACCCCACAGCTCCTACAATGAGCAGTTCTTC. It translates to CATSREGPHSSYNEQFF.

The V and J genes are TRBV7-2 and TRBJ1-1; no definite D call. There are 15 residues in the CDR3. Germline V gene sequence: CDR1 SGHTA, CDR2 FQGNSA. V was cut by 4 bases and J by 6 bases, with 18 bases left in between. The CDR3 nucleotides are TGTGCCAGCAGCTCAAGGGTAAGGGAGGCGGCTGAAGCTTTCTTT. Its translation is CASSSRVREAAEAFF. Using reference TRBV7-2 and TRBJ1-1 for the parts outside the CDR3, the full variable domain is GAGVSQSPSNKVTEKGKDVELRCDPISGHTALYWYRQSLGQGLEFLIYFQGNSAPDKSGLPSDRFSAERTGGSVSTLTIQRTQQEDSAVYLCASSSRVREAAEAFFGQGTRLTVV.

This clonotype was observed a handful of times. The rearrangement links TRBV3-1 to TRBJ1-2; D might be TRBD1 (6 bases). The CDR3 has 14 amino acids. V was cut by 4 bases and J by 9 bases, with 18 bases left in between. Per germline, CDR1 LGHDT and CDR2 YNNKEL (reference sequence). CDR3: CASSPGGGGKSYTF. CDR3 in DNA: TGTGCCAGCAGCCCAGGAGGGGGAGGCAAGAGCTACACCTTC.

This clonotype was detected a few times. The chain combines TRBV10-3 with TRBJ2-2, with 15 bases aligning to TRBD2. In germline, CDR1 is ENHRY, CDR2 SYGVKD. V shed 4 bases and J 7 bases; nucleotides not matched to a gene: 4. The CDR3 covers 16 residues. Written as DNA, the CDR3 is TGTGCCATCAGTGGGACTAGCGGGAGGGCCATCGGGGAGCTGTTTTTT. Translated: CAISGTSGRAIGELFF.

This sequence joins TRBV7-8 and TRBJ1-5; 7 nucleotides align to TRBD1. The CDR3 has 15 residues. Per the germline V gene, CDR1 is SGHVS and CDR2 is FQNEAQ. The V segment lost 5 bases and the J segment 7 bases; nucleotides outside the gene matches: 11. CDR3 sequence: CASSRSRDRPQPQHF. Here the CDR3 DNA reads TGTGCCAGCAGCCGAAGCCGGGACAGACCCCAGCCCCAGCATTTT. Together with reference TRBV7-8 and TRBJ1-5, the CDR3 gives the full variable domain: GAGVSQSPRYKVAKRGQDVALRCDPISGHVSLFWYQQALGQGPEFLTYFQNEAQLDKSGLPSDRFFAERPEGSVSTLKIQRTQQEDSAVYLCASSRSRDRPQPQHFGDGTRLSIL.

The CDR3 reads CSARDDLNYGYTF. In nucleotides, the CDR3 is TGCAGTGCTAGAGATGACCTAAACTATGGCTACACCTTC. This chain connects TRBV20-1 to TRBJ1-2; D unclear. V was clipped by 0 bases and J by 2 bases, with 7 bases between them. This CDR3 region has 13 residues. Per germline, CDR1 DFQATT and CDR2 SNEGSKA (reference sequence).

This clonotype occurred a few times. The rearrangement joins TRBV29-1 to TRBJ1-2; 10 bases fit TRBD1. Germline V CDR1 and CDR2: SQVTM, ANQGSEA. CDR3 length equals 17 residues. V shed 0 bases and J 6 bases; nucleotides not matched to a gene: 13. CDR3 residues: CSVEDRSGGQGIDGYTF. The CDR3 nucleotides read TGCAGCGTTGAAGATCGGTCTGGGGGACAGGGGATAGATGGCTACACCTTC. The full variable domain, in which reference TRBV29-1 and TRBJ1-2 provide the parts outside the CDR3, is SAVISQKPSRDICQRGTSLTIQCQVDSQVTMMFWYRQQPGQSLTLIATANQGSEATYESGFVIDKFPISRPNLTFSTLTVSNMSPEDSSIYLCSVEDRSGGQGIDGYTFGSGTRLTVV.

This CDR3 is CASSPQGARDNEQFF. The CDR3 nucleotides read TGTGCCAGCAGCCCACAGGGGGCGAGGGACAATGAGCAGTTCTTC. The rearrangement joins TRBV7-3 to TRBJ2-1, with TRBD1 identical over 9 bases. Germline CDR1 SGHTA, CDR2 FQGTGA. There are 15 residues in the CDR3. V gave up 5 bases and J gave up 5 bases; unmatched junction bases: 7. The entire variable domain, with the rest obtained from reference TRBV7-3 and TRBJ2-1, is as follows: GAGVSQTPSNKVTEKGKYVELRCDPISGHTALYWYRQSLGQGPEFLIYFQGTGAADDSGLPNDRFFAVRPEGSVSTLKIQRTERGDSAVYLCASSPQGARDNEQFFGPGTRLTVL.

This clonotype occurred many times. The chain links TRBV3-1 to TRBJ1-4; TRBD1 aligns across 8 bases. The CDR3 loop spans 13 amino acids. CDR1 and CDR2 (germline): LGHDT, YNNKEL (reference sequence). The V segment lost 4 bases and the J segment 8 bases; nucleotides outside the gene matches: 3. CDR3 residues: CASSRGQGEKLFF. The CDR3 coding sequence is TGTGCCAGCAGCCGCGGACAGGGAGAAAAACTGTTTTTT.

This clonotype has only a few counts. The chain couples TRBV12-3 or TRBV12-4 to TRBJ1-4; tentative D call: TRBD1 (6 bases). Trimming pared 7 bases from V and 11 bases from J, leaving 17 bases between. CDR3 length equals 13 residues. The CDR3 sequence is CASTPGALDKLFF. The CDR3 DNA reads TGTGCCAGCACACCAGGGGCCTTAGACAAACTGTTTTTT.

Only a few counts were recorded for this clonotype. The chain combines TRBV2 with TRBJ2-3, with 8 bases fitting TRBD2. Germline V lookup: CDR1 SNHLY, CDR2 FYNNEI. The V gene end was trimmed by 1 base and the J gene end by 2 bases; junction bases not matched to a gene: 5. There are 16 residues in the CDR3. This chain's CDR3 is CASSEDRGRSTDTQYF. DNA for the CDR3: TGTGCCAGCAGTGAAGATCGCGGGAGGTCCACAGATACGCAGTATTTT.

This clonotype was seen a few times. CDR3 sequence reads: CSASREGRALYNEQFF. CDR3 sequence (DNA): TGCAGTGCTAGCCGGGAAGGGAGGGCCCTTTACAATGAGCAGTTCTTC. V usage is TRBV20-1 and J usage is TRBJ2-1, with TRBD2 matching over 7 bases. V lost 3 bases, J lost 4 bases, and 12 bases stayed unmatched. This CDR3 has 16 residues. The germline V gene encodes CDR1 DFQATT and CDR2 SNEGSKA (reference sequence).

The chain joins TRBV29-1 to TRBJ2-1; 13 nucleotides agree with TRBD2. The V segment lost 8 bases and the J segment 7 bases; nucleotides outside the gene matches: 23. The V gene's germline CDR1 is SQVTM and CDR2 ANQGSEA. The CDR3 extends over 19 amino acids. DNA of the CDR3: TGCAGCCCCGAGGGACCGGGGTCGACTAGCGGGAGGTTTTCGAATGAGCAGTTCTTC. Its protein product is CSPEGPGSTSGRFSNEQFF.

The sample holds a few counts of this clonotype. The V and J genes are TRBV20-1 and TRBJ2-7; 11 bases are a match to TRBD2. The CDR3 is 15 residues long. The V gene's germline CDR1 is DFQATT and CDR2 SNEGSKA (reference sequence). V dropped 3 bases and J dropped 6; count of bases not matched to a gene: 10. This CDR3 is CSASPLTSGISEQYF. The DNA for the CDR3 is TGCAGTGCTAGCCCCTTGACTAGCGGGATATCCGAGCAGTACTTC.

This clonotype has more than one count but fewer than ten. This chain joins TRBV7-9 and TRBJ2-7; no definite D call. V was clipped by 5 bases and J by 7 bases, with 12 bases between them. The length of the CDR3 is 12 residues. The germline V gene encodes CDR1 SEHNR and CDR2 FQNEAQ (reference sequence). In DNA form, the CDR3 reads TGTGCCAGCAGCATGCAGGCCCAGGAGCAGTACTTC. Protein: CASSMQAQEQYF. The variable domain in full, with the rest retrieved from reference TRBV7-9 and TRBJ2-7, is DTGVSQNPRHKITKRGQNVTFRCDPISEHNRLYWYRQTLGQGPEFLTYFQNEAQLEKSRLLSDRFSAERPKGSFSTLEIQRTEQGDSAMYLCASSMQAQEQYFGPGTRLTVT.

The J gene is TRBJ2-7, the V gene TRBV6-1; weak D call: TRBD2 (5 bases). The germline CDR1 and CDR2 sequences are MNHNS and SASEGT. V lost 6 bases and J 3 bases, leaving 9 bases between the germline ends. The CDR3 is 12 residues long. The CDR3 sequence is CASSDSDYEQYF. CDR3 in DNA: TGTGCCAGCAGCGATAGCGACTACGAGCAGTACTTC.

This clonotype was seen only a few times. This chain joins TRBV21-1 and TRBJ2-7; TRBD2, the table's D call, lacks a check against the DNA. TRBV21-1 is flagged as a pseudogene. The CDR3 is made up of 12 amino acids. Written as DNA, the CDR3 is TGTGCCAGCCCTTGGACTAGCGACGAGCAGTACTTC. Translated, it gives CASPWTSDEQYF.

This clonotype was counted only a few times. This sequence joins TRBV20-1 and TRBJ1-2, with TRBD1 matching 8 bases. The CDR3 has 12 residues. CDR1 and CDR2 from the germline V gene are DFQATT and SNEGSKA (reference sequence). The trim removed 6 bases at V and 4 bases at J, leaving 4 bases unmatched. The DNA for the CDR3 is TGCAGTGCCCCGGACAGGGTCTATGGCTACACCTTC. It is translated as CSAPDRVYGYTF.

This clonotype was recorded a few times. This chain joins TRBV2 and TRBJ2-7; 12 bases are shared with TRBD1. Germline V lookup: CDR1 SNHLY, CDR2 FYNNEI. Losses at the gene ends were 2 bases for V and 9 bases for J; bases not matched to a gene: 8. The CDR3 has 15 residues. CDR3 coding DNA: TGTGCCAGCAGTGAAAAGGGACAGGGGGCCCGGGGGCAGTACTTC. Translated, it gives CASSEKGQGARGQYF.

In this sample, this clonotype turned up a few times. The DNA of the CDR3 is TGTGCCACCAGCAGTTGGAGGAAACTAAGGGACAAGTACCAAGAGACCCAGTACTTC. Protein: CATSSWRKLRDKYQETQYF. V gene TRBV15 combines with J gene TRBJ2-5; weak D call: TRBD1 (6 bases). Germline lookup yields CDR1 LNHNV and CDR2 YYDKDF (reference sequence). Trimming took 3 bases from V and 0 from J, leaving 23 bases between them. The CDR3 is made up of 19 amino acids.

J is TRBJ2-2 and V is TRBV24-1; D may be TRBD2 (6 bases). The V end was cut by 5 bases, the J end by 5 bases, with 17 bases between. This CDR3 has 16 residues. Germline-derived CDR1 and CDR2 are KGHDR and SFDVKD. In DNA, the CDR3 is TGTGCCACCAGTGGCTCAGCGGGCGAACGTACCGGGGAGCTGTTTTTT. Its translation: CATSGSAGERTGELFF.

The chain joins TRBV4-2 to TRBJ2-1; D remains unclear. CDR3 length: 16 amino acids. Germline CDR1 reads LGHNA; CDR2 reads YNFKEQ. V was shortened by 0 bases and J by 7 bases, with 16 bases between the two germline ends. CDR3 region: CASSQERLSQTNEQFF. The CDR3, as DNA: TGTGCCAGCAGCCAAGAAAGGCTATCCCAAACTAATGAGCAGTTCTTC.

The V and J genes are TRBV12-3 or TRBV12-4 and TRBJ1-2, with 8 bases aligning to TRBD1. The CDR3 has 15 amino acids. With V trimmed by 7 bases and J by 7 bases, 14 bases remained unmatched. The CDR3 sequence is CASTFSGQGLGGYTF. The CDR3 region has the DNA TGTGCCAGCACCTTTAGTGGACAGGGCCTGGGTGGCTACACCTTC.

This clonotype was counted only a few times. The gene calls are TRBV28 and TRBJ2-1; no clear D gene. Between the trimmed V and J ends, which lost 3 bases and 1 base, there was a span of 10 bases. This CDR3 comprises 15 residues. CDR1 and CDR2 from the germline V gene are MDHEN and SYDVKM. CDR3 in amino acids: CASSLPPGSYNEQFF. The CDR3, as DNA: TGTGCCAGCAGTTTGCCGCCGGGTTCCTACAATGAGCAGTTCTTC.

The rearrangement uses TRBV29-1 and TRBJ1-5; no definite D call. The CDR3 extends over 13 amino acids. Deletions cut 4 bases from V and 6 bases from J, with 13 bases between. Germline assignment: CDR1 SQVTM and CDR2 ANQGSEA. CDR3 sequence (DNA): TGCAGCGTTGCCTCGGGGTTGCGTCAGCCCCAGCATTTT. Translation: CSVASGLRQPQHF.

V gene TRBV18 combines with J gene TRBJ2-1; 7 bases fit TRBD2. The germline V gene has CDR1 KGHSH and CDR2 LQKENI. With 1 base clipped from V and 0 bases from J, the junction kept 6 bases outside the gene matches. The length of the CDR3 is 17 residues. CDR3 residues: CASSPRPSGPSYNEQFF. The CDR3 DNA follows: TGTGCCAGCTCACCACGGCCTAGCGGACCCTCCTACAATGAGCAGTTCTTC.